This TCR beta chain was sequenced in a study of T cell changes during pregnancy in multiple sclerosis. CDR3 length: 14 amino acids. The ends lost 7 bases at V and 2 bases at J; junction bases unmatched: 5. The germline CDR1 and CDR2 sequences are SGDLS and YYNGEE. Some clones are missing from TCRdb's copy, which holds only in-frame ones; the method was immunoSEQ multiplex PCR. The sample has 75,000 to 100,000 clones, 80% to 95% seen once. Sequencing used peripheral blood, obtained after pregnancy. J is TRBJ2-2 and V is TRBV9; TRBD2 aligns across 7 bases. The clonotype originates from a female donor with multiple sclerosis, enrolled in a pregnancy study. The CDR3 region is CASGGGLNTGELFF. CDR3 DNA sequence: TGTGCCAGCGGGGGGGGACTAAACACCGGGGAGCTGTTTTTT.